Below are 8 T cell receptor beta chains sequenced from a single sample in a study of T cells in narcolepsy. Sequenced by immunoSEQ multiplex PCR; TCRdb stores in-frame clones only, minus some. The sample gives tens of thousands of clones, 75% to 90% of which show up once; 1% to 1.5% is in the top ten. Sample: CD45RA- memory CD4+ T cells from PBMCs. The receptors were sampled from a human donor with narcolepsy.

The gene calls are TRBV7-9 and TRBJ2-7; 10 bases line up with TRBD2. The V gene end was trimmed by 1 base and the J gene end by 2 bases; junction bases not matched to a gene: 2. Looked up from germline, CDR1 is SEHNR and CDR2 is FQNEAQ (reference sequence). This CDR3 has 15 residues. The CDR3 sequence is CASSLVLAGTYEQYF. In nucleotides, the CDR3 is TGTGCCAGCAGCTTAGTACTAGCGGGAACCTACGAGCAGTACTTC.

The genes are TRBV25-1 and TRBJ2-5, with TRBD2 identical over 12 bases. The V segment lost 6 bases and the J segment 7 bases; nucleotides outside the gene matches: 9. Germline values: CDR1 MGHDK, CDR2 SYGVNS. This CDR3 contains 15 residues. The CDR3 coding sequence is TGTGCCAGCAGCCGGACTAGCGGGAAACCCTCGACCCAGTACTTC. The encoded protein is CASSRTSGKPSTQYF. The full variable domain, its missing parts supplied by reference TRBV25-1 and TRBJ2-5, is EADIYQTPRYLVIGTGKKITLECSQTMGHDKMYWYQQDPGMELHLIHYSYGVNSTEKGDLSSESTVSRIRTEHFPLTLESARPSHTSQYLCASSRTSGKPSTQYFGPGTRLLVL.

This chain uses TRBV19 with TRBJ1-1; TRBD1 matches 7 bases. J lost 4 bases, V lost 7 bases, and 9 bases had no gene match. From germline, CDR1 is LNHDA and CDR2 SQIVND (reference sequence). The CDR3 contains 14 residues. As DNA, the CDR3 is TGTGCCAGTAAATCCCTTGACAGGGCCACTGAAGCTTTCTTT. It translates to CASKSLDRATEAFF.

This clone was seen once. V is TRBV4-2 and J is TRBJ2-2; tentatively, D is TRBD2 (5 bases). The germline CDR1 and CDR2 sequences are LGHNA and YNFKEQ. The V end was cut by 4 bases, the J end by 4 bases, with 10 bases between. The CDR3 runs 14 residues. This CDR3 reads CASSPEGTTGELFF. The CDR3 bases are TGTGCCAGCAGCCCCGAGGGAACCACCGGGGAGCTGTTTTTT.

The gene calls are TRBV2 and TRBJ2-2; tentative D call: TRBD1 (6 bases). The V end lost 7 bases, the J end lost 3 bases, and 18 bases lay between the germline ends. The germline V gene has CDR1 SNHLY and CDR2 FYNNEI. There are 16 residues in the CDR3. CDR3 residues: CASTSDWGLDTGELFF. DNA of the CDR3: TGTGCCAGCACCTCCGACTGGGGGCTAGACACCGGGGAGCTGTTTTTT.

The chain links TRBV14 to TRBJ2-7, with a weak D call TRBD1 (6 bases). CDR3 length equals 12 residues. CDR1 and CDR2 from the germline V gene are SGHDN and FVKESK. V dropped 8 bases and J dropped 4 bases, with 12 bases sitting between them. Written as DNA, the CDR3 is TGTGCCAGCGGCAGGGGTTTTTACGAGCAGTACTTC. Amino acids: CASGRGFYEQYF.

The chain uses TRBV5-1 and TRBJ2-7; 7 nucleotides agree with TRBD1. V gave up 2 bases and J gave up 5 bases; unmatched junction bases: 7. The CDR3 totals 14 residues. CDR1 and CDR2 (germline): SGHRS, YFSETQ. The CDR3 is CASSLKGALNEQYF. The CDR3 DNA reads TGCGCCAGCAGCTTAAAGGGGGCGCTGAACGAGCAGTACTTC.

This clone was seen a few times. The V call is TRBV5-1, the J call TRBJ1-1; the D is unclear. The CDR3 runs 13 residues. The V and J ends lost 2 bases and 7 bases respectively, with 12 bases between them. CDR1 SGHRS and CDR2 YFSETQ come from the germline V gene. The CDR3 DNA is TGCGCCAGCAGCTTAGCCGGGATGCGTGAAGCTTTCTTT. Its translation: CASSLAGMREAFF.